This T cell receptor beta chain stems from a study of cytomegalovirus exposure and HLA in healthy donors. In the PCR, 60 Vbeta and 13 Jbeta primers were used. Clones were sequenced by immunoSEQ multiplex PCR, and TCRdb holds only the in-frame ones, with some missing. The sample includes around 280,000 clones, over 85% seen only once; the top ten take roughly 2.1%. Germline assignment: CDR1 SGHRS and CDR2 YFSETQ. The CDR3 loop spans 15 amino acids. V lost 4 bases and J lost 5; bases outside the gene matches: 11. Despite likely unrecorded immune exposures, the donors were nominally healthy at the time of sampling. Overall study results and limits: Previous analysis showed most TCR beta V segments were productive about 87% or about 30% of the time.

Turning to this clone: Its antigen is unknown.

Sequenced sample: PBMCs. This sequence was found in a woman aged 18 to 35 in good health and CMV-seronegative. This chain links TRBV5-1 with TRBJ1-1; 7 bases are a match to TRBD1. The CDR3 DNA reads as TGCGCCAGCAGCGCGGGTTCCACAGGGGCAACTGAAGCTTTCTTT. It yields the protein CASSAGSTGATEAFF.